Listed here is a single T cell receptor (beta chain). This specimen comes from a study of blood T cell repertoires in COVID-19. Overall study: PBMCs, B-cell-depleted T cells, or T cells provided the cDNA or gDNA that made up the material.

How the authors handled the data: Estimated nucleated cell counts came from reference gene primer amplification. Sequencing used immunoSEQ multiplex PCR; TCRdb keeps in-frame clones, though not all of them. V, J and clone size derive from that table, while D and trimming were established from the DNA sequence. This sample has over 150,000 clones, with 80% to 90% found just once. The V end was cut by 3 bases, the J end by 2 bases, with 7 bases between. The CDR3 covers 13 residues. The germline V gene has CDR1 MDHEN and CDR2 SYDVKM. The rearrangement joins TRBV28 to TRBJ1-1, with a weak D call TRBD1 (6 bases). Sequenced input: peripheral blood. This TCR was recovered from a man aged 50-59 years with active or convalescent COVID-19. The CDR3 here is CASSLTGNTEAFF. In nucleotides, the CDR3 is TGTGCCAGCAGTTTGACAGGTAACACTGAAGCTTTCTTT. Full variable domain (missing parts from reference TRBV28 and TRBJ1-1): DVKVTQSSRYLVKRTGEKVFLECVQDMDHENMFWYRQDPGLGLRLIYFSYDVKMKEKGDIPEGYSVSREKKERFSLILESASTNQTSMYLCASSLTGNTEAFFGQGTRLTVV.